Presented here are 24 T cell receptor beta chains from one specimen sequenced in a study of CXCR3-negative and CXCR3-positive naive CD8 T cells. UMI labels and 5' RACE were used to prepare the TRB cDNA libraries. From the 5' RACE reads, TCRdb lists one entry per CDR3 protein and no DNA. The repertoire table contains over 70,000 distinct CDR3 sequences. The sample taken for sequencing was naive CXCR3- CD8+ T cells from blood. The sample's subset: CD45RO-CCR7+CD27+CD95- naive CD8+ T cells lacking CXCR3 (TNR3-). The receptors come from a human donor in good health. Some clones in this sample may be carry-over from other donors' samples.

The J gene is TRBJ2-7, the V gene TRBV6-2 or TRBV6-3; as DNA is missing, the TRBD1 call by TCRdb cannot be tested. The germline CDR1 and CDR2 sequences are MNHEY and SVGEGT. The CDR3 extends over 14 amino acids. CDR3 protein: CASSKTGTTDEQYF.

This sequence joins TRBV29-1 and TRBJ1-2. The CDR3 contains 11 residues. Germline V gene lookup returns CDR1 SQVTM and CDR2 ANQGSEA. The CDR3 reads CSVDKGYGYTF. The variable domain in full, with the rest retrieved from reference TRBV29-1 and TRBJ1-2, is SAVISQKPSRDICQRGTSLTIQCQVDSQVTMMFWYRQQPGQSLTLIATANQGSEATYESGFVIDKFPISRPNLTFSTLTVSNMSPEDSSIYLCSVDKGYGYTFGSGTRLTVV.

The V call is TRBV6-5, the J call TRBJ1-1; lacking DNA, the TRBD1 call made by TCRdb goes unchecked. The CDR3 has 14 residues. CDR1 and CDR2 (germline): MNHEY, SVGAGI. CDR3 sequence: CASSYGGPGTEAFF.

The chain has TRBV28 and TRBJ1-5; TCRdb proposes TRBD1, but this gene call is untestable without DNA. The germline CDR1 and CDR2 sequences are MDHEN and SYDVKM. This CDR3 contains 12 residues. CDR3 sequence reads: CASTHPWQPQHF.

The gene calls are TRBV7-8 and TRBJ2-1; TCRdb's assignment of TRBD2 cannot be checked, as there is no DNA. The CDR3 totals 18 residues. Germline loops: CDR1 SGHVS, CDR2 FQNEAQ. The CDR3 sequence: CASSLAPSGGSVDNEQFF.

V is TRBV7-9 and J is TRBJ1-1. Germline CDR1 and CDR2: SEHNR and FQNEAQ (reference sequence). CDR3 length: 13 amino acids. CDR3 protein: CASSFDLNTEAFF.

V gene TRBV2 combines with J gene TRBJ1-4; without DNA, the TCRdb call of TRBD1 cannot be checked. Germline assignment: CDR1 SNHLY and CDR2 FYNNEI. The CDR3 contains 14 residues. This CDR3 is CASSEIAGDEKLFF.

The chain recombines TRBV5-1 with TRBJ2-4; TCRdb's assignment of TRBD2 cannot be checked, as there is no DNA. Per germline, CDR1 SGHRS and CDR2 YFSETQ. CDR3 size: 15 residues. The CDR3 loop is CASSDYGGAKNIQYF.

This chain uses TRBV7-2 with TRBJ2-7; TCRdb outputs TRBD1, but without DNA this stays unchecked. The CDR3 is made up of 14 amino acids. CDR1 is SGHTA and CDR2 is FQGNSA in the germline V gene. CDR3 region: CASSDGAPKYEQYF.

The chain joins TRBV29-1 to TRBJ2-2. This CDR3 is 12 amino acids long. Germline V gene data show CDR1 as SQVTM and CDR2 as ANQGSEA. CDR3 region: CSVELDTGELFF.

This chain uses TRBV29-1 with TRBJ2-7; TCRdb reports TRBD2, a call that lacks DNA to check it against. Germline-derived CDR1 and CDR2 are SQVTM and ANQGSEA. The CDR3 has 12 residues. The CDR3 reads CSVEARAYEQYF.

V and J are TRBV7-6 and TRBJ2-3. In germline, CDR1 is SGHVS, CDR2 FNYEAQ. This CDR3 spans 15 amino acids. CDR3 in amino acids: CASSLGTAGTDTQYF.

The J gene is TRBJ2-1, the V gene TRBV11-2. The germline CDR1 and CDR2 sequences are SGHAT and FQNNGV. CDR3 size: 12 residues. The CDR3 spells CASSPPNNEQFF.

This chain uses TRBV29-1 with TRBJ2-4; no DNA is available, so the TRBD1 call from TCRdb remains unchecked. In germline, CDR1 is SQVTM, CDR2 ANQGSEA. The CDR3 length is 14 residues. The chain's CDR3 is CSVETGSGRNIQYF.

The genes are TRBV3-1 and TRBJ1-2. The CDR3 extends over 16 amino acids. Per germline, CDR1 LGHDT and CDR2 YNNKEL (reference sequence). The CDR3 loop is CASSHGTGRDLYGYTF.

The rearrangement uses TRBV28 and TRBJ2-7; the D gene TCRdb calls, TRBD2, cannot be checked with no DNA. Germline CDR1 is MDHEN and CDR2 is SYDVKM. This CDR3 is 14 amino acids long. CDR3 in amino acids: CASSLGLARGEQYF.

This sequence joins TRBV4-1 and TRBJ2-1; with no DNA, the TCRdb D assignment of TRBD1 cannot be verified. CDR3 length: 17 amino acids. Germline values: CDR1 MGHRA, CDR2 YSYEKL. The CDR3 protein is CASSLNQGIGPYNEQFF.

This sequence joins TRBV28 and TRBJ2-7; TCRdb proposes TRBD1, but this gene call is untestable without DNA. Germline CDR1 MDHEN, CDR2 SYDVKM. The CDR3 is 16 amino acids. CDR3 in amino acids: CASSQGQGVASYEQYF.

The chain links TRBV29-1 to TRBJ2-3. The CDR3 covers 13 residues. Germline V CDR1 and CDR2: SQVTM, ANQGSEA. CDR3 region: CSVVGHSGLEVYF.

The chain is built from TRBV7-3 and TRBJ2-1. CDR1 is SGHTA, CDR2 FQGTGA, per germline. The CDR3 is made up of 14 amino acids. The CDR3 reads CASSQNNYYNEQFF.

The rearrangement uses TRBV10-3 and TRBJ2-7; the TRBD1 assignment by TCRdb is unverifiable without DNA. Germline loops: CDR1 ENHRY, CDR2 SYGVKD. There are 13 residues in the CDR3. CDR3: CAIRSRGNYEQYF.

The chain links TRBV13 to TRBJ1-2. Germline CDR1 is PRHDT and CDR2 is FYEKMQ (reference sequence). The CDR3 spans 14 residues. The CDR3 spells CASSLRGGTLGYTF.

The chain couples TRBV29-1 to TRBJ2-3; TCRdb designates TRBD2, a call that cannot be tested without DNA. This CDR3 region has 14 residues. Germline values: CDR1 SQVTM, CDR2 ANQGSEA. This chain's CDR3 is CSVSPLTTTDTQYF.

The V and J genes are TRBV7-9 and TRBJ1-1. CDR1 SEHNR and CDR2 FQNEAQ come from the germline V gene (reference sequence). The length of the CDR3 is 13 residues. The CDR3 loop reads CASSLWGSTEAFF.